This passage covers 20 T cell receptor beta chains from one sample sequenced in a study of early T cells in non-severe SARS-CoV-2 infection. TCRdb passed the 5' RACE reads through MiXCR, listing each CDR3 protein once. The data hold tens of thousands of distinct CDR3 sequences, with 12% observed a single time. The starting material was whole blood, obtained at baseline. The source is an adult who was a healthcare worker with PCR-confirmed SARS-CoV-2 infection or an uninfected control (not recorded which). The donor label of this sample is uncertain.

This clonotype was seen a handful of times. The chain uses TRBV7-6 and TRBJ2-1; D might be TRBD1 (6 bases). The CDR3 totals 14 residues. The V end lost 5 bases, the J end lost 3 bases, and 11 bases lay between the germline ends. Germline V gene lookup returns CDR1 SGHVS and CDR2 FNYEAQ. CDR3 sequence (DNA): TGTGCCAGCAGCAGGCAGGGGAACTACAATGAGCAGTTCTTC. Amino acid sequence: CASSRQGNYNEQFF.

In DNA, the CDR3 is TGTGCCAGCAGCGGGCAGACCAAGCCCTATTATCAGCCCCAGCATTTT. This sequence encodes CASSGQTKPYYQPQHF. The chain uses TRBV21-1 and TRBJ1-5. TRBV21-1 is a recognized pseudogene. The CDR3 spans 16 residues.

This clonotype was seen ten or more times. This chain uses TRBV12-3 or TRBV12-4 with TRBJ1-2; 9 nucleotides align to TRBD1. J was trimmed by 4 bases and V by 2 bases; bases with no gene match: 11. The CDR3 runs to 17 residues. As DNA, the CDR3 is TGTGCCAGCAGTTTACCACCGGGACAGGGTAGGACCTATGGCTACACCTTC. Protein sequence: CASSLPPGQGRTYGYTF.

This sequence joins TRBV7-3 and TRBJ1-1, with D perhaps TRBD1 (5 bases). The CDR3 contains 13 residues. Germline values: CDR1 SGHTA, CDR2 FQGTGA. Trimming cost V 11 bases and J 2 bases, with 15 bases left between them. The CDR3 here is CAGRRQTNTEAFF. The CDR3 region has the DNA TGTGCCGGACGAAGACAGACTAACACTGAAGCTTTCTTT.

This clonotype has at least ten counts. The chain uses TRBV27 and TRBJ2-3, with 7 bases lining up with TRBD1. Germline V CDR1 and CDR2: MNHEY, SMNVEV (reference sequence). The CDR3 totals 14 residues. The trim removed 3 bases at V and 4 bases at J, leaving 4 bases unmatched. The CDR3 sequence: CASSFRQGSDTQYF. The CDR3, as DNA: TGTGCCAGCAGTTTCCGACAGGGATCAGATACGCAGTATTTT.

The V gene is TRBV6-1, the J gene TRBJ2-7; D is possibly TRBD1 (6 bases). The V gene lost 5 bases and the J gene lost 5 bases, with 16 bases spanning the gap. The CDR3 consists of 14 residues. The germline V gene encodes CDR1 MNHNS and CDR2 SASEGT. The CDR3 reads CASSFTGRTHEQYV. In DNA form, the CDR3 reads TGTGCCAGCAGTTTCACAGGGCGTACACACGAGCAGTACGTC.

This clonotype was seen more than once but under ten times. The chain combines TRBV15 with TRBJ2-3; TRBD2 might be the D (5 bases). The CDR3 runs to 16 residues. Trimming took off 5 bases at V and 6 bases at J, with 21 bases between the two ends. Germline CDR1 LNHNV, CDR2 YYDKDF (reference sequence). CDR3 DNA: TGTGCCACCAGCCCTTCCCTTTTACTAGACCGGGATACGCAGTATTTT. It is translated as CATSPSLLLDRDTQYF.

This clonotype has only a few counts. The rearrangement uses TRBV5-1 and TRBJ2-5; either TRBD1 or TRBD2 may supply D (6 bases each). Germline lookup yields CDR1 SGHRS and CDR2 YFSETQ. The CDR3 covers 15 residues. V shed 1 base and J shed 4 bases, with 14 bases lying between them. In DNA form, the CDR3 reads TGCGCCAGCAGCTTGCTTCCGGGGGCAGGAGAGACCCAGTACTTC. This sequence encodes CASSLLPGAGETQYF.

This clonotype was counted only a few times. The genes are TRBV5-5 and TRBJ1-2, with no clear D. In germline, CDR1 is SGHKS, CDR2 YYEKEE (reference sequence). V lost 4 bases, J lost 1 base, and 8 bases lay in between. The CDR3 has 13 amino acids. For the CDR3, the DNA is TGTGCCAGCAGCCAATCGGTTAACTATGGCTACACCTTC. Its protein is CASSQSVNYGYTF. The full variable domain, in which reference TRBV5-5 and TRBJ1-2 provide the parts outside the CDR3, is DAGVTQSPTHLIKTRGQQVTLRCSPISGHKSVSWYQQVLGQGPQFIFQYYEKEERGRGNFPDRFSARQFPNYSSELNVNALLLGDSALYLCASSQSVNYGYTFGSGTRLTVV.

The chain combines TRBV11-2 with TRBJ2-7; D gene uncertain. Per the germline V gene, CDR1 is SGHAT and CDR2 is FQNNGV. With 5 bases removed from V and 3 bases from J, the gap between germline ends came to 11 bases. The CDR3 has 13 amino acids. CDR3 nucleotide sequence: TGTGCCAGCAGCCCCCCTACGGACTACGAGCAGTACGTC. Amino acids: CASSPPTDYEQYV.

This clonotype was counted a few times. This chain uses TRBV10-3 with TRBJ2-5; 8 nucleotides match TRBD1. The CDR3 consists of 13 residues. From germline, CDR1 is ENHRY and CDR2 SYGVKD. V lost 5 bases and J lost 1; bases outside the gene matches: 0. The CDR3 sequence is CAISTGGQETQYF. In nucleotides, the CDR3 is TGTGCCATCAGTACAGGGGGCCAAGAGACCCAGTACTTC.

This chain joins TRBV6-1 and TRBJ2-3; maybe TRBD2 (5 bases). The CDR3 extends over 14 amino acids. Trimming stripped 1 base from V and 4 bases from J, with 9 bases between. The germline V gene encodes CDR1 MNHNS and CDR2 SASEGT. The chain's CDR3 is CASSEGGYPDTQYF. CDR3 nucleotide sequence: TGTGCCAGCAGTGAAGGAGGGTATCCAGATACGCAGTATTTT.

This clonotype showed up just a few times. The chain employs TRBV6-5 and TRBJ1-3, with TRBD1 matching over 7 bases. CDR1 and CDR2 (germline): MNHEY, SVGAGI. The V segment lost 6 bases and the J segment 0 bases; nucleotides outside the gene matches: 8. This CDR3 contains 16 residues. This CDR3 reads CASRPPGQSSGNTIYF. CDR3 nucleotide sequence: TGTGCCAGCAGACCACCGGGACAGAGCTCTGGAAACACCATATATTTT.

This clonotype was recorded at least ten times. The chain employs TRBV11-2 and TRBJ2-3; D is unresolved. Germline V gives CDR1 SGHAT, CDR2 FQNNGV. Trimming cost V 5 bases and J 7 bases, with 10 bases left between them. This CDR3 has 12 amino acids. The CDR3 protein is CASSGTENTQYF. CDR3 nucleotide sequence: TGTGCCAGCAGCGGAACAGAGAATACGCAGTATTTT.

This clonotype was counted at least ten times. The genes are TRBV5-1 and TRBJ2-7, with D possibly matching TRBD1 (6 bases). The V end lost 0 bases, the J end lost 5 bases, and 12 bases lay between the germline ends. Germline-derived CDR1 and CDR2 are SGHRS and YFSETQ. This CDR3 has 14 residues. CDR3 bases: TGCGCCAGCAGCTTGGGGCAGGGGTCCGACGAGCAGTACGTC. It encodes CASSLGQGSDEQYV.

At least ten counts were recorded for this clonotype. CDR3 sequence reads: CSARLVTSRDTQYF. As DNA, the CDR3 is TGCAGTGCTAGACTGGTGACTAGCAGGGATACGCAGTATTTT. The chain links TRBV20-1 to TRBJ2-3, with TRBD2 matching 7 bases. J was trimmed by 6 bases and V by 2 bases; bases with no gene match: 8. The germline gives CDR1 DFQATT, CDR2 SNEGSKA (reference sequence). There are 14 residues in the CDR3.

This clonotype came up many times. This chain joins TRBV10-3 and TRBJ2-2; 7 bases map to TRBD2. Trimming at V came to 10 bases and at J to 4 bases, leaving 9 bases not matched to a gene. Germline V CDR1 and CDR2: ENHRY, SYGVKD. The CDR3 extends over 14 amino acids. The DNA for the CDR3 is TGTGCCAGCAGAGCGGGGATCGGCACCGGGGAGCTGTTTTTT. This sequence encodes CASRAGIGTGELFF.

This chain connects TRBV12-3 or TRBV12-4 to TRBJ2-3; 12 bases map to TRBD2. The J segment lost 4 bases and the V segment lost 7 bases, leaving 18 bases of the junction unmatched. This CDR3 spans 19 amino acids. The CDR3, as DNA: TGTGCCAGCACCCCTGCATTGGAGCTAGCGGGGGGGCCCCCAGATACGCAGTATTTT. It encodes CASTPALELAGGPPDTQYF.

The J gene is TRBJ2-3, the V gene TRBV24-1; D could derive from TRBD1 or TRBD2 (6 bases each). The germline gives CDR1 KGHDR, CDR2 SFDVKD. V was shortened by 10 bases and J by 4 bases, with 17 bases between the two germline ends. There are 14 residues in the CDR3. CDR3 sequence (DNA): TGTGCCACGAGTTTGGGGGGCGAAGCAGATACGCAGTATTTT. The encoded protein is CATSLGGEADTQYF.

The V call is TRBV5-1, the J call TRBJ1-2; D gene unclear. This CDR3 contains 12 residues. V was cut by 6 bases and J by 4 bases, with 10 bases left in between. From germline, CDR1 is SGHRS and CDR2 YFSETQ. CDR3 sequence reads: CASTDEGYGYTF. The CDR3 DNA reads as TGCGCCAGCACCGACGAAGGCTATGGCTACACCTTC.